This T cell receptor beta chain came from a study of STAT5B mutations in CD4+ large granular lymphocyte leukemia. Produced via immunoSEQ multiplex PCR; TCRdb's table is partial and in-frame only. The repertoire consists of some 29,000 clones, with approximately 84% occurring once and the leading ten covering around 1%. The CDR3 consists of 12 residues. Per the germline V gene, CDR1 is MNHEY and CDR2 is SVGAGI. Trimming pared 8 bases from V and 8 bases from J, leaving 15 bases between. Input material: CD4+ T cells from blood buffy coats. This TCR was recovered from a human donor in good health. The chain recombines TRBV6-5 with TRBJ1-2, with TRBD1 as a possible D gene (6 bases). The CDR3 DNA follows: TGTGCCAGCGGACCTTTAGGGGGGGGCTACACCTTC. Residues: CASGPLGGGYTF.